Here is one T cell receptor beta chain with its context. The protocol was immunoSEQ multiplex PCR, while the TCRdb copy is restricted to in-frame clones and leaves out a portion. Here the sample spans about 94,000 clones, approximately 94% being singletons. These data are taken from a study of technical replicates of blood from a handful of donors. Germline lookup yields CDR1 SGHVS and CDR2 FNYEAQ. This CDR3 spans 14 amino acids. V dropped 1 base and J dropped 5 bases, with 11 bases sitting between them. V is TRBV7-6 and J is TRBJ1-1; D is possibly TRBD1 (5 bases). This sequence originates from a human donor in good health. Sequencing was carried out using T cells isolated from PBMCs. Written as DNA, the CDR3 is TGTGCCAGCAGCTTAGTCAGAGACAGTACTGAAGCTTTCTTT. Amino acids: CASSLVRDSTEAFF.